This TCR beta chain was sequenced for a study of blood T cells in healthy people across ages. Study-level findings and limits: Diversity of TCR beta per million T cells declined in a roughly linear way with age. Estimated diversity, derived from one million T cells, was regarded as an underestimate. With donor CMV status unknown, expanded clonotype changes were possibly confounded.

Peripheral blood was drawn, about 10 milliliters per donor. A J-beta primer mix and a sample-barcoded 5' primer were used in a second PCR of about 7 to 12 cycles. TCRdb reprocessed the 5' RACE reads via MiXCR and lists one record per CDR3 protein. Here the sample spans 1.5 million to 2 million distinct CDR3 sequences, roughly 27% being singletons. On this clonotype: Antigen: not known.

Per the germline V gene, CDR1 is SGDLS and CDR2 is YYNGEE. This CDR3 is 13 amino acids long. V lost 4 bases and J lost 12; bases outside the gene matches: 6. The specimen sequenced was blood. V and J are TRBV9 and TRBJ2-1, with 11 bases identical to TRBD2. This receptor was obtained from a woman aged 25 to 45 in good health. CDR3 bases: TGTGCCAGCAGCTCGCGACTAGCGGGGTGGCAGTTCTTC. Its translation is CASSSRLAGWQFF.